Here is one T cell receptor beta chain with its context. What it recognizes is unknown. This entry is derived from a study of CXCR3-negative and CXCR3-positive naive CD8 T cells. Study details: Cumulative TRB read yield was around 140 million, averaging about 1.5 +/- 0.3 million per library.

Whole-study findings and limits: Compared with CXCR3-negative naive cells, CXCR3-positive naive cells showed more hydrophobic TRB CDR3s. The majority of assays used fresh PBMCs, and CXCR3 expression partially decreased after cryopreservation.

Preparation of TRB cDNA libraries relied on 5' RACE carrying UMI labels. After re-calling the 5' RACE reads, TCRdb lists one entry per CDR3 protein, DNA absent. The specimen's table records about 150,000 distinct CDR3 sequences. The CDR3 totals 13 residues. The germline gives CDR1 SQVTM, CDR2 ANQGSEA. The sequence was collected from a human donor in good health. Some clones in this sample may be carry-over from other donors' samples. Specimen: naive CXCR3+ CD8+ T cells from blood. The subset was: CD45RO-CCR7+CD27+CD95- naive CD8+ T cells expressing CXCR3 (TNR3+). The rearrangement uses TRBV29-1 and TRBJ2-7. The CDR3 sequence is CSVEGASTYEQYF.